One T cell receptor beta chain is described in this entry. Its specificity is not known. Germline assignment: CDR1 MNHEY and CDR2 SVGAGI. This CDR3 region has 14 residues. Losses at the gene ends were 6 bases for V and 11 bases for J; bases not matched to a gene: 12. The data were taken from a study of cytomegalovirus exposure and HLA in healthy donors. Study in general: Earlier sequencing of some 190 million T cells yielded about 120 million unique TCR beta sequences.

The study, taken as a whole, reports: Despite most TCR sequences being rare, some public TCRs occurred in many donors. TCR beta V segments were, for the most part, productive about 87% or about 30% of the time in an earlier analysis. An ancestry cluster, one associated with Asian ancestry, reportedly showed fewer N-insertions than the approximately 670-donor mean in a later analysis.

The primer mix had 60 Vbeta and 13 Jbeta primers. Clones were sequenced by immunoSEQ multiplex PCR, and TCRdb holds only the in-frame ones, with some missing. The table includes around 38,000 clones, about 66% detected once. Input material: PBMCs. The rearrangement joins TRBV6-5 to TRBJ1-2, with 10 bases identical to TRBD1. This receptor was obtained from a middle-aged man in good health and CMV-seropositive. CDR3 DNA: TGTGCCAGCAGGAGAGTCGGGACAGGGGAAGTATACACCTTC. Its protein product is CASRRVGTGEVYTF.